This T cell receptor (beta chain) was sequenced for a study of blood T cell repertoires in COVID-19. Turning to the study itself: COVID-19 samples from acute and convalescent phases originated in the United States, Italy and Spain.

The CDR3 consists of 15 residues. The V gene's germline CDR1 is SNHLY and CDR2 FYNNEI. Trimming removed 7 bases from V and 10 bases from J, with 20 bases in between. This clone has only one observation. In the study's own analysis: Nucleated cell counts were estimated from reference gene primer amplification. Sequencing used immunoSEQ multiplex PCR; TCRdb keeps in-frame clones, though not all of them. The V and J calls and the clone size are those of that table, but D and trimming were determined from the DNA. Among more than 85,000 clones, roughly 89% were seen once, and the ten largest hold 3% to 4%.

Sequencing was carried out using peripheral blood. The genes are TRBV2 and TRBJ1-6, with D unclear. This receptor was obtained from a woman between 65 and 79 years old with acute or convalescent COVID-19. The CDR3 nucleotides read TGTGCCAGCATCCAGGCGGGATCAGTACCCTCACCCCTCCACTTT. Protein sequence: CASIQAGSVPSPLHF.